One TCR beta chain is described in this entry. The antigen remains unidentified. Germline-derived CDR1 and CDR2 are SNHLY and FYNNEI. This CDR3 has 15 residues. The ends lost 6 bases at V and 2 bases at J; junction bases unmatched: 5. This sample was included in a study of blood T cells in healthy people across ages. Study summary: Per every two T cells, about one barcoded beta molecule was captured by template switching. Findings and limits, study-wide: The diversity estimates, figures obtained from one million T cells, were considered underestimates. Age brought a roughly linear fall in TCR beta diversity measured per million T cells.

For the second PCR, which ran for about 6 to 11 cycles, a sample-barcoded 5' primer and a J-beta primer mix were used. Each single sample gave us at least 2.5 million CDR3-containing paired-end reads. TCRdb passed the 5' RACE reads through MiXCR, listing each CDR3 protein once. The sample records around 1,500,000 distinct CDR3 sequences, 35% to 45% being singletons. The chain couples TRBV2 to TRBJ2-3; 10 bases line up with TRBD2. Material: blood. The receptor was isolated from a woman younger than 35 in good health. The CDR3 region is CASRILAGSTDTQYF. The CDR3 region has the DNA TGTGCCAGCAGGATACTAGCGGGGTCCACAGATACGCAGTATTTT.